This is a list of T cell receptor beta chains from one sample in a study of blood T cells in healthy people across ages. MiXCR, run by TCRdb on the 5' RACE reads, gives a single entry per CDR3 protein. Among fewer than 900,000 distinct CDR3 sequences listed, roughly 34% were seen once. The sequenced material came from blood. The receptors originated from a young man in good health. Each CDR3 is given with its conserved first and last residue. A D gene is named only where the DNA matches it firmly. Clone size is given for some rows only: seen once, a few or many times, or a class if the clone is expanded.

cdr3_nt,cdr3_aa,j_call,cdr3_length,d_call,v_call,clone_size
TGTGCCAGCAGAGCTAGCGGGGGGGCCTCAAACATTCAGTACTTC,CASRASGGASNIQYF,TRBJ2-4,15,TRBD2,TRBV3-1,once
TGTGCCAGCAGCTTTGCGCAGGGGCCCCGCTCCTACAATGAGCAGTTCTTC,CASSFAQGPRSYNEQFF,TRBJ2-1,17,NA,TRBV7-9,NA
TGTGCCATCACCGGGACAGGGTTGGACACTGAAGCTTTCTTT,CAITGTGLDTEAFF,TRBJ1-1,14,TRBD1,TRBV10-3,NA
TGCAGCGTTGCTGGATCGGGAGCTAACTATGGCTACACCTTC,CSVAGSGANYGYTF,TRBJ1-2,14,NA,TRBV29-1,many
TGTGCCCGCAGCTTCGACAGGGACACCTACGAGCAGTACTTC,CARSFDRDTYEQYF,TRBJ2-7,14,TRBD1,TRBV27,NA
TGTGCCTGGAGTGACCTCACAGGGTTTAAGGATACGCAGTATTTT,CAWSDLTGFKDTQYF,TRBJ2-3,15,NA,TRBV30,NA
TGCGCCAGCAGTTCCGACTCCCTAGTAAGAGAGACCCAGTACTTC,CASSSDSLVRETQYF,TRBJ2-5,15,NA,TRBV10-2,NA
TGCAGCGTTGAATCATATGATGGCCCCACACGTCCCAAGGAGCAGTTCTTC,CSVESYDGPTRPKEQFF,TRBJ2-1,17,NA,TRBV29-1,NA
TGCGCCAGCAGCCAATGGGGAGTCGGCACAGATACGCAGTATTTT,CASSQWGVGTDTQYF,TRBJ2-3,15,NA,TRBV4-3,NA
TGTGCCAGCAGCCTGCAGGGACCGAGAGATACGCAGTATTTT,CASSLQGPRDTQYF,TRBJ2-3,14,NA,TRBV27,NA
TGCGCCAGCAGCATTCGACAGGGGGCGAACACTGAAGCTTTCTTT,CASSIRQGANTEAFF,TRBJ1-1,15,TRBD1,TRBV5-1,few
TGCAGTGCTACCGACAGGGGAAGGGGCAATGAGCAGTTCTTC,CSATDRGRGNEQFF,TRBJ2-1,14,TRBD1,TRBV20-1,NA
TGCAGCGTTGGGGGACTATCATTCACAGATACGCAGTATTTT,CSVGGLSFTDTQYF,TRBJ2-3,14,TRBD2,TRBV29-1,once
TGTGCCAGCAGTTTGGTTGTGGGGGCCGGGGAGCTGTTTTTT,CASSLVVGAGELFF,TRBJ2-2,14,NA,TRBV27,NA
TGCGCCAGCAGCTTGATTGGGCAGCCCTATGGCTACACCTTC,CASSLIGQPYGYTF,TRBJ1-2,14,NA,TRBV5-1,few
TGCGCCAGCGGCCAAGAAAGGAGGGCCAATTCACCCCTCCACTTT,CASGQERRANSPLHF,TRBJ1-6,15,NA,TRBV4-3,once
TGTGCCAACAGCCCCAGGATATCTGGGGCCAACGTCCTGACTTTC,CANSPRISGANVLTF,TRBJ2-6,15,NA,TRBV5-5,NA
TGTGCCAGCAGGGCAACAGGGGGGAATGAAAAACTGTTTTTT,CASRATGGNEKLFF,TRBJ1-4,14,TRBD1,TRBV2,NA
TGTGCCAGCAGTGGGCCCGGGACAGGGGGCTACAATGAGCAGTACTTC,CASSGPGTGGYNEQYF,TRBJ2-7,16,TRBD1,TRBV6-1,NA
TGTGCCAGCAGTCCGGTTAGGGAACTCTTTAACTATGGCTACACCTTC,CASSPVRELFNYGYTF,TRBJ1-2,16,NA,TRBV27,NA
TGTGCCAGCAGCCATGTGACTAGCGCCTCCACAGATACGCAGTATTTT,CASSHVTSASTDTQYF,TRBJ2-3,16,TRBD2,TRBV4-2,NA
TGCGCCAGCAGCTTGGCCAAGAGGGGAAGGTCACCCCTCCACTTT,CASSLAKRGRSPLHF,TRBJ1-6,15,NA,TRBV5-1,few
TGTGCCAGCACCCCTAGCCCGAACTATGGCTACACCTTC,CASTPSPNYGYTF,TRBJ1-2,13,NA,TRBV7-2,many